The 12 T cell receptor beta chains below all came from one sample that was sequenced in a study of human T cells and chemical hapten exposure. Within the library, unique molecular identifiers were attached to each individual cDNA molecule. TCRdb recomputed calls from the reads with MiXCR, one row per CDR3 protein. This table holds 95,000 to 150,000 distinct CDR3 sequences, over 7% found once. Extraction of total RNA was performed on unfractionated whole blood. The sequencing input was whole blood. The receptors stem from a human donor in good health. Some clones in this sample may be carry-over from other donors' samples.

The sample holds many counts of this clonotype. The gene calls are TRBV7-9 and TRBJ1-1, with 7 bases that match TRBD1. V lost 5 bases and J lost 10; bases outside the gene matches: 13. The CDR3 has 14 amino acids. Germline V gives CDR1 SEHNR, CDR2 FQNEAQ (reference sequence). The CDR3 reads CASSRLTDRAGAFF. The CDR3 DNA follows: TGTGCCAGCAGCCGTCTTACTGACAGGGCGGGAGCTTTCTTT.

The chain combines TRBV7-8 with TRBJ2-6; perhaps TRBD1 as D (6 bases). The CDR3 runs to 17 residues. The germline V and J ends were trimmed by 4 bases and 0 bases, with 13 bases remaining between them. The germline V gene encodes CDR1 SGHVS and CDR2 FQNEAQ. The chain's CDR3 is CASSSRTAFSGANVLTF. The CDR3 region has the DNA TGTGCCAGCAGCTCTCGGACAGCCTTCTCTGGGGCCAACGTCCTGACTTTC.

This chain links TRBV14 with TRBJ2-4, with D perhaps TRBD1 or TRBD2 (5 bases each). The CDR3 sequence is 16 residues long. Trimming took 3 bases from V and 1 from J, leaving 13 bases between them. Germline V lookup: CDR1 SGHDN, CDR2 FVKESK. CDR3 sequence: CASSQGWGMAKNIQYF. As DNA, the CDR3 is TGTGCCAGCAGCCAGGGATGGGGGATGGCCAAAAACATTCAGTACTTC.

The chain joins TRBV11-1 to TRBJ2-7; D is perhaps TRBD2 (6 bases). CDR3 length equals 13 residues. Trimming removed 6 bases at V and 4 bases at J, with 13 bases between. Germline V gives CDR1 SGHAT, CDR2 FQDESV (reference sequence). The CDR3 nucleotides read TGTGCCAGCAGTTTTAGCGGAGGATACGAGCAGTACTTC. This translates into CASSFSGGYEQYF.

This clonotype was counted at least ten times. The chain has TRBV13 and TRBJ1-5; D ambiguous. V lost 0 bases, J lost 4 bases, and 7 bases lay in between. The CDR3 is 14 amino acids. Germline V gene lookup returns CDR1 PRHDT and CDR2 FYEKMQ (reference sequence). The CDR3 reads CASSLGRTNQPQHF. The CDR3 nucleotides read TGTGCCAGCAGCTTAGGGCGGACTAATCAGCCCCAGCATTTT.

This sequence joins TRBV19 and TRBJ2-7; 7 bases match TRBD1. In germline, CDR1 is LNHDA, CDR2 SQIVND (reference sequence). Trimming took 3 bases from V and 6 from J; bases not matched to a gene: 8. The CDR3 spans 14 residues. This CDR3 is CASSIDTGAREQYF. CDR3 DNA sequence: TGTGCCAGTAGTATTGATACAGGGGCCCGCGAGCAGTACTTC.

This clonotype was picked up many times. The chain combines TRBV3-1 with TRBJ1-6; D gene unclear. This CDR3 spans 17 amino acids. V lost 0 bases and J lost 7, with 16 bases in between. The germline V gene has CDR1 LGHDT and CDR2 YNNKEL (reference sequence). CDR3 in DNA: TGTGCCAGCAGCCAAGAAAACGGCCAGAGACTAAATTCACCCCTCCACTTT. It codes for CASSQENGQRLNSPLHF. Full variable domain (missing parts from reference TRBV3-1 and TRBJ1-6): DTAVSQTPKYLVTQMGNDKSIKCEQNLGHDTMYWYKQDSKKFLKIMFSYNNKELIINETVPNRFSPKSPDKAHLNLHINSLELGDSAVYFCASSQENGQRLNSPLHFGNGTRLTVT.

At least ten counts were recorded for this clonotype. This chain's CDR3 is CSARDWETQYF. The CDR3 region has the DNA TGCAGTGCTAGAGATTGGGAGACCCAGTACTTC. The chain joins TRBV20-1 to TRBJ2-5, with unresolved D. Germline V gives CDR1 DFQATT, CDR2 SNEGSKA (reference sequence). Trimming removed 0 bases at V and 5 bases at J, with 4 bases between. CDR3 length: 11 amino acids.

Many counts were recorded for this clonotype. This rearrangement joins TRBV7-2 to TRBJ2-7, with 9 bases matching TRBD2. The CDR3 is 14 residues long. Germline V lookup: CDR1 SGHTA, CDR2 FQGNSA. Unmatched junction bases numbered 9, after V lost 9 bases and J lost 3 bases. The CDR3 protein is CASRDGTSSYEQYF. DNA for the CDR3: TGTGCCAGTCGCGACGGGACTAGCAGCTACGAGCAGTACTTC. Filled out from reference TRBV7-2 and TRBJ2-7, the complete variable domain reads GAGVSQSPSNKVTEKGKDVELRCDPISGHTALYWYRQSLGQGLEFLIYFQGNSAPDKSGLPSDRFSAERTGGSVSTLTIQRTQQEDSAVYLCASRDGTSSYEQYFGPGTRLTVT.

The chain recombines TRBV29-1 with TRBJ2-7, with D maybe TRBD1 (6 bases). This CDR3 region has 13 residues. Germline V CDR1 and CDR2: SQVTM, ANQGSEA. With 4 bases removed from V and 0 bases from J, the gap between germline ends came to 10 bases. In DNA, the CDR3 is TGCAGCGTTGGACAGGCTAGCTCCTACGAGCAGTACTTC. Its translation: CSVGQASSYEQYF.

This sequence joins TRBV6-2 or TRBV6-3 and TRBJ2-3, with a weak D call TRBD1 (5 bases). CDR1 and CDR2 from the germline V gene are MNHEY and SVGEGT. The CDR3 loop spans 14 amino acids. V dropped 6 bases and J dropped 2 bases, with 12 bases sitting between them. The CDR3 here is CASSLTVATDTQYF. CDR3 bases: TGTGCCAGCAGCCTGACAGTGGCCACAGATACGCAGTATTTT.

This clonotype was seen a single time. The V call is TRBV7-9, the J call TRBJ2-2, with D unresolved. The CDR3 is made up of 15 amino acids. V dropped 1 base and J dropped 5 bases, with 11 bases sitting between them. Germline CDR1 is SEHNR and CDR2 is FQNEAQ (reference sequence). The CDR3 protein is CASSLVSLETGELFF. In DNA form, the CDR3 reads TGTGCCAGCAGCTTAGTTTCTTTGGAAACCGGGGAGCTGTTTTTT. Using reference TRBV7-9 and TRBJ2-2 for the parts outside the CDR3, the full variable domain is DTGVSQNPRHKITKRGQNVTFRCDPISEHNRLYWYRQTLGQGPEFLTYFQNEAQLEKSRLLSDRFSAERPKGSFSTLEIQRTEQGDSAMYLCASSLVSLETGELFFGEGSRLTVL.